The T cell receptor (beta chain) described here comes from a study of cytomegalovirus exposure and HLA in healthy donors. Germline lookup yields CDR1 SEHNR and CDR2 FQNEAQ (reference sequence). This CDR3 has 14 amino acids. V dropped 1 base and J dropped 3 bases, with 9 bases sitting between them. Points from the study as a whole: Specificity of a few CMV-associated chains for CMV antigens was verified in vitro. In a later analysis, DRB1 alleles had the most associated TCRs; HLA-C alleles the fewest. Several V segments, TRBV6-2 and TRBV6-3 among them, could not be told apart and were dropped.

Use of 60 Vbeta and 13 Jbeta primers characterized the PCR. Assay used: immunoSEQ multiplex PCR; TCRdb lists only in-frame clones, some missing. The table shows about 250,000 clones, with 75% to 90% occurring only once. There are a few counts of this clone. The antigen is unknown. Other DNA sequences in this sample translate to the same CDR3. The chain carries TRBV7-9 and TRBJ1-1; D unresolved. The sample consisted of PBMCs. The receptor was isolated from a girl under 10 years old in good health and CMV-seronegative. CDR3 sequence: CASSLGPRDTEAFF. The CDR3 DNA is TGTGCCAGCAGCTTAGGGCCCCGGGACACTGAAGCTTTCTTT.